This T cell receptor (beta chain) was obtained from a study of PD-1 blockade in classical Hodgkin lymphoma. Points from the study as a whole: The repertoire differences lack a defined cause, possibly disease activity or prior therapy. It was CD4+ TCR diversity, not CD8+, that rose significantly by C4D1.

Repertoires were generated with immunoSEQ multiplex PCR, while TCRdb's copy carries only in-frame clones and drops some. Of approximately 49,000 clones in the sample, 60% to 80% were seen once. As for time point: cycle 4 day 1 (C4D1), after 5 to 7 weeks of nivolumab. Each patient's relapse followed autologous stem cell transplantation, and brentuximab vedotin exposure varied. Germline V lookup: CDR1 MDHEN, CDR2 SYDVKM. The length of the CDR3 is 14 residues. V lost 5 bases and J 8 bases, leaving 18 bases between the germline ends. Turning to this clone: As yet, its antigen is unknown.

This specimen consisted of peripheral blood mononuclear cells (PBMCs), obtained before the fourth cycle of nivolumab. The genes are TRBV28 and TRBJ1-1; no firm D call. The receptor comes from a human donor with classical Hodgkin lymphoma. CDR3: CASSLQVGGKEAFF. For the CDR3, the DNA is TGTGCCAGCAGTCTCCAAGTAGGCGGGAAAGAAGCTTTCTTT.